This T cell receptor (beta chain) stems from a study of blood T cell repertoires in COVID-19. Study background: Samples representing acute and convalescent COVID-19 were sourced from the United States, Italy and Spain. From T cells, B-cell-depleted T cells, or PBMCs came the material, which was cDNA or gDNA.

In the original workflow: Cell counts per sample came from amplifying reference gene primers. TCRdb's table, derived via immunoSEQ multiplex PCR, lists solely in-frame clones and lacks some. That table gives V, J and clone size, and the DNA gave D and trimming. The profile shows some 180,000 clones, about nine tenths of them singletons. The CDR3 spans 13 residues. V lost 2 bases, J lost 8 bases, and 10 bases lay in between. The clonotype was recovered from a man in his 70s with active or convalescent COVID-19. The chain couples TRBV12-3 or TRBV12-4 to TRBJ2-1; D possibly corresponds to TRBD2 (6 bases). Specimen: peripheral blood. CDR3 bases: TGTGCCAGCAGTTTAAAGGAGGGTCATGAGCAGTTCTTC. Translated: CASSLKEGHEQFF.